Listed here is a single TCR beta chain. It was with a sample-barcoded 5' primer and a J-beta primer mix that a second PCR of about 6 to 12 cycles was run. Unique molecular identifiers of 12 random nucleotides labeled each cDNA. Each CDR3 protein gets one entry after TCRdb re-called the 5' RACE reads with MiXCR. This sample has a few hundred thousand distinct CDR3 sequences, with about a quarter found just once. This entry comes from a study of blood T cells in healthy people across ages. V lost 0 bases, J lost 7 bases, and 0 bases lay in between. CDR3 length: 11 amino acids. CDR1 is SNHLY, CDR2 FYNNEI, per germline. These same data were also listed under a study on T cells of mothers and their children. That work adds: A few healthy Caucasian mothers gave samples, and so did their six children. Sample barcodes and 2-4 random nucleotides were added by the M1S primer of the second PCR.

The receptor comes from a boy under 10 years old in good health. Sequencing used blood. The V and J genes are TRBV2 and TRBJ1-4; unclear D gene. CDR3 loop: CASSEAEKLFF. DNA for the CDR3: TGTGCCAGCAGTGAAGCTGAAAAACTGTTTTTT.